This T cell receptor beta chain originates from a study of blood T cell repertoires in COVID-19. TCRdb's copy holds only in-frame clones and misses some; the assay was immunoSEQ multiplex PCR. Of some 320,000 clones in the sample, 89% were seen once. The specimen was peripheral blood. The sequence was collected from a woman aged 25 to 39 with COVID-19, enrolled during active disease.

CDR3 bases: TGTGCCAGCAAGTCCGGGGTCGAGCAGTACTTC. Amino acids: CASKSGVEQYF. The chain is built from TRBV2 and TRBJ2-7, with D perhaps matching TRBD2 (5 bases). Germline lookup yields CDR1 SNHLY and CDR2 FYNNEI. The CDR3 covers 11 residues. V was clipped by 7 bases and J by 6 bases, with 10 bases between them. Variable domain in full (rest from reference TRBV2 and TRBJ2-7): EPEVTQTPSHQVTQMGQEVILRCVPISNHLYFYWYRQILGQKVEFLVSFYNNEISEKSEIFDDQFSVERPDGSNFTLKIRSTKLEDSAMYFCASKSGVEQYFGPGTRLTVT.